Presented here are 18 T cell receptor beta chains from one specimen sequenced in a study of blood T cell repertoires in COVID-19. Repertoires were generated with immunoSEQ multiplex PCR, while TCRdb's copy carries only in-frame clones and drops some. The repertoire holds 13,000 or so clones, 90% seen once, with about 20% in the top ten. The sample was peripheral blood. All receptors derive from a human donor with active COVID-19. The donor label of this sample is uncertain.

V and J are TRBV18 and TRBJ1-3; no clear D. The V and J ends lost 1 base and 0 bases respectively, with 7 bases between them. The CDR3 spans 15 residues. Per germline, CDR1 KGHSH and CDR2 LQKENI. The CDR3 coding sequence is TGTGCCAGCTCACCACAACGGGACTCTGGAAACACCATATATTTT. Its translation is CASSPQRDSGNTIYF.

V is TRBV4-2 and J is TRBJ2-7; D is perhaps TRBD1 (6 bases). V dropped 2 bases and J dropped 3 bases, with 8 bases sitting between them. Germline V gene sequence: CDR1 LGHNA, CDR2 YNFKEQ. The CDR3 sequence is 13 residues long. CDR3 DNA sequence: TGTGCCAGCAGCCAACGGACAGACTACGAGCAGTACTTC. It translates to CASSQRTDYEQYF.

This chain links TRBV6-6 with TRBJ2-1; maybe TRBD1 (6 bases). The germline V gene has CDR1 MNHNY and CDR2 SVGAGI (reference sequence). The V end lost 5 bases, the J end lost 0 bases, and 14 bases lay between the germline ends. The CDR3 consists of 16 residues. The CDR3 coding sequence is TGTGCCAGCAGTAGACAGGTTCCTAGCTCCTACAATGAGCAGTTCTTC. It codes for CASSRQVPSSYNEQFF.

This chain's CDR3 is CASSSLGGSGETQYF. CDR3 in DNA: TGTGCCAGCAGCTCTCTAGGGGGCTCCGGAGAGACCCAGTACTTC. The chain uses TRBV5-4 and TRBJ2-5, with 7 positions matching TRBD1. J was trimmed by 4 bases and V by 3 bases; bases with no gene match: 9. CDR3 length: 15 amino acids. Germline assignment: CDR1 SGHNT and CDR2 YYREEE (reference sequence).

The V gene is TRBV5-1, the J gene TRBJ2-7, with 10 bases that match TRBD1. The V segment lost 2 bases and the J segment 7 bases; nucleotides outside the gene matches: 9. In germline, CDR1 is SGHRS, CDR2 YFSETQ. This CDR3 has 15 residues. The CDR3 DNA reads TGCGCCAGCAGCTTTCTGAGACAGGGGGCGAAAGAGCAGTACTTC. Translation: CASSFLRQGAKEQYF.

This chain links TRBV7-8 with TRBJ2-1; TRBD2 matches at 11 bases. CDR3 size: 15 residues. J lost 6 bases, V lost 5 bases, and 6 bases had no gene match. Germline-derived CDR1 and CDR2 are SGHVS and FQNEAQ. DNA for the CDR3: TGTGCCAGCAGCCTTACGCTAGCGGGGGGCAATGAGCAGTTCTTC. This encodes CASSLTLAGGNEQFF.

V usage is TRBV9 and J usage is TRBJ2-3; 9 nucleotides agree with TRBD2. CDR1 and CDR2 from the germline V gene are SGDLS and YYNGEE. The CDR3 spans 18 residues. J was trimmed by 0 bases and V by 0 bases; bases with no gene match: 8. The CDR3 reads CASSVGLRGGRSTDTQYF. The CDR3, as DNA: TGTGCCAGCAGCGTAGGGTTGCGGGGGGGCCGGAGCACAGATACGCAGTATTTT.

The V gene is TRBV4-2, the J gene TRBJ2-1; TRBD2 agrees at 14 bases. This CDR3 has 18 residues. Germline CDR1 is LGHNA and CDR2 is YNFKEQ. V lost 1 base, J lost 4 bases, and 6 bases stayed unmatched. The CDR3 here is CASSQAARTSGGYNEQFF. For the CDR3, the DNA is TGTGCCAGCAGCCAAGCCGCTAGGACTAGCGGGGGGTACAATGAGCAGTTCTTC.

V is TRBV27 and J is TRBJ1-6; no clear D gene. V shed 8 bases and J shed 9 bases, with 20 bases lying between them. The CDR3 sequence is 15 residues long. Germline loops: CDR1 MNHEY, CDR2 SMNVEV (reference sequence). The CDR3: CASRGQVGMGSPLHF. The DNA for the CDR3 is TGTGCCAGCCGCGGGCAGGTTGGAATGGGTTCACCCCTCCACTTT.

This chain joins TRBV6-6 and TRBJ1-1; 9 bases agree with TRBD1. Germline CDR1 is MNHNY and CDR2 is SVGAGI (reference sequence). The V and J ends lost 3 bases and 5 bases, in that order; junction bases with no gene match: 10. The CDR3 has 16 amino acids. CDR3 in DNA: TGTGCCAGCAGTTATCCCTGGACAGGGGAGAGGACTGAAGCTTTCTTT. Translation: CASSYPWTGERTEAFF.

This clone came up once. This chain joins TRBV3-1 (or the pseudogene TRBV3-2) and TRBJ2-1; 8 bases map to TRBD2. The ends lost 0 bases at V and 0 bases at J; junction bases unmatched: 10. Germline CDR1 and CDR2: LGHDT and YNNKEL (reference sequence). CDR3 length: 19 residues. CDR3 loop: CASSQDGASGPGSYNEQFF. CDR3 DNA sequence: TGTGCCAGCAGCCAAGATGGGGCTAGCGGGCCTGGCTCCTACAATGAGCAGTTCTTC.

CDR3 sequence reads: CASSPPGSPGYTF. CDR3 DNA sequence: TGTGCCAGCTCACCCCCCGGGTCTCCGGGCTACACCTTC. This chain links TRBV18 with TRBJ1-2; D not resolved. From germline, CDR1 is KGHSH and CDR2 LQKENI. The CDR3 consists of 13 residues. Trimming removed 3 bases from V and 8 bases from J, with 13 bases in between.

The table lists this clone with a count of one. The chain is built from TRBV5-4 and TRBJ1-5, with a tentative D call TRBD1 (6 bases). V lost 0 bases to trimming and J lost 2 bases, with 6 bases between them. The CDR3 consists of 14 residues. Per the germline V gene, CDR1 is SGHNT and CDR2 is YYREEE (reference sequence). The CDR3: CASSLAGGNQPQHF. The DNA of the CDR3 is TGTGCCAGCAGCTTGGCAGGGGGCAATCAGCCCCAGCATTTT.

The chain carries TRBV5-1 and TRBJ1-1, with TRBD1 matching over 8 bases. Trimming at V came to 3 bases and at J to 0 bases, leaving 7 bases not matched to a gene. The CDR3 runs to 16 residues. Germline CDR1 and CDR2: SGHRS and YFSETQ. CDR3 nucleotide sequence: TGCGCCAGCAGCTCACAGGGGGGGAATATGAACACTGAAGCTTTCTTT. This gives the protein CASSSQGGNMNTEAFF.

The CDR3: CASSLVSAGGSTGELFF. In DNA, the CDR3 is TGTGCCAGCAGCTTAGTGTCGGCGGGGGGGAGCACCGGGGAGCTGTTTTTT. The chain recombines TRBV7-2 with TRBJ2-2, with TRBD2 identical over 9 bases. From germline, CDR1 is SGHTA and CDR2 FQGNSA. This CDR3 is 17 amino acids long. V dropped 1 base and J dropped 4; count of bases not matched to a gene: 7.

This chain uses TRBV28 with TRBJ1-2, with 12 bases fitting TRBD1. CDR1 and CDR2 from the germline V gene are MDHEN and SYDVKM. With V trimmed by 1 base and J by 7 bases, 13 bases remained unmatched. This CDR3 contains 18 residues. CDR3 protein: CASSLFGAGGQGAGGYTF. The CDR3 DNA is TGTGCCAGCAGTTTATTCGGGGCCGGGGGACAGGGGGCCGGTGGCTACACCTTC.

The chain employs TRBV7-9 and TRBJ2-1; tentative D call: TRBD1 (6 bases). Germline values: CDR1 SEHNR, CDR2 FQNEAQ (reference sequence). The CDR3 has 14 residues. Deletions cut 8 bases from V and 5 bases from J, with 16 bases between. The CDR3 loop is CASAQLRQDNEQFF. DNA for the CDR3: TGTGCCAGCGCTCAGCTCCGACAGGACAATGAGCAGTTCTTC.

The chain joins TRBV27 to TRBJ2-7; 7 bases fit TRBD1. The V segment lost 5 bases and the J segment 9 bases; nucleotides outside the gene matches: 13. Per germline, CDR1 MNHEY and CDR2 SMNVEV (reference sequence). CDR3 length: 14 amino acids. CDR3 bases: TGTGCCAGCAGTCCTCGGACAGGCCTCGCCGGGCAGTACTTC. It codes for CASSPRTGLAGQYF.